This is a list of T cell receptor beta chains from one sample in a study of T cells in Graves' hyperthyroidism and ophthalmopathy. TCRdb fed the multiplex PCR reads into MiXCR, producing one record per CDR3 protein. Of 550,000 to 850,000 distinct CDR3 sequences detected, roughly a sixth appear once; the ten largest clones hold 15% to 20%. Input material: blood. The source of these receptors is a woman between 45 and 60 years old with Graves' hyperthyroidism that later progressed to Graves' ophthalmopathy. The CDR3 runs from the conserved cysteine through the conserved F or W. D genes are given only for firm matches. Where a row states a size, it is once, few, many or the class of an expanded clone; other rows omit it.

clone_size	v_call	j_call	d_call	cdr3_aa	cdr3_nt
.	TRBV7-2	TRBJ2-5	.	CASSPQLGVETQYF	TGTGCCAGCAGCCCGCAGCTGGGAGTTGAGACCCAGTACTTC
.	TRBV18	TRBJ1-2	TRBD1	CASSPGQGHNYDYTF	TGTGCCAGCTCACCAGGACAGGGGCATAACTATGACTACACCTTC
few	TRBV6-2/TRBV6-3	TRBJ2-7	.	CASSYSKAAYYEQYF	TGTGCCAGCAGTTACTCGAAGGCAGCTTACTACGAGCAGTACTTC
many	TRBV29-1	TRBJ2-7	.	CSSRDNSYEQYF	TGCAGCTCGAGGGACAATTCCTACGAGCAGTACTTC
many	TRBV6-2/TRBV6-3	TRBJ1-5	.	CASSYSHLGRGNQPQHF	TGTGCCAGCAGTTACTCACACTTGGGGCGAGGCAATCAGCCCCAGCATTTT
few	TRBV12-3/TRBV12-4	TRBJ1-3	TRBD1	CASRTSSGGGNTIYF	TGTGCCAGTCGGACGTCATCAGGGGGTGGAAACACCATATATTTT
many	TRBV4-1	TRBJ1-1	.	CASSQAGQEVDGAFF	TGCGCCAGCAGCCAAGCTGGCCAGGAGGTCGACGGAGCTTTCTTT
many	TRBV12-3/TRBV12-4	TRBJ2-1	TRBD2	CASSPLAGQYNEQFF	TGTGCCAGCAGTCCCCTAGCGGGGCAATACAATGAGCAGTTCTTC
once	TRBV10-2	TRBJ1-1	.	CASTPGSGAEAFF	TGCGCCAGCACCCCGGGTAGTGGCGCTGAAGCTTTCTTT
few	TRBV19	TRBJ1-1	.	CASSIDATEAFF	TGTGCCAGTAGTATAGACGCCACTGAAGCTTTCTTT
many	TRBV30	TRBJ2-3	.	CAWSEGGFTDTQYF	TGTGCCTGGAGTGAAGGGGGGTTCACAGATACGCAGTATTTT
.	TRBV5-1	TRBJ2-5	.	CASSLSEGAHRTQYF	TGCGCCAGCAGCTTGTCGGAGGGGGCCCACCGGACCCAGTACTTC
few	TRBV12-3/TRBV12-4	TRBJ2-1	TRBD1	CASSLGDREEYNEQFF	TGTGCCAGCAGTTTAGGGGACAGGGAGGAATACAATGAGCAGTTCTTC
.	TRBV7-2	TRBJ2-2	.	CASSIKAGTYTGELFF	TGTGCCAGCAGCATTAAAGCCGGGACATACACCGGGGAGCTGTTTTTT
few	TRBV6-2/TRBV6-3	TRBJ2-7	.	CASTPGTNEQYF	TGTGCCAGCACTCCCGGGACAAACGAGCAGTACTTC
many	TRBV12-3/TRBV12-4	TRBJ2-5	TRBD1	CASSPRSGGIQTQYF	TGTGCCAGCAGCCCGAGGTCAGGGGGCATACAGACCCAGTACTTC
few	TRBV5-1	TRBJ2-5	.	CASSLGADRSQETQYF	TGCGCCAGCAGCTTGGGAGCTGACAGGTCCCAAGAGACCCAGTACTTC
few	TRBV6-1	TRBJ1-6	TRBD1	CASSRPTGAFNSPLHF	TGTGCCAGCAGTCGCCCGACAGGGGCATTTAATTCACCCCTCCACTTT
many	TRBV11-3	TRBJ2-1	.	CASSLNLKYNEQFF	TGTGCCAGCAGCCTAAACTTAAAATACAATGAGCAGTTCTTC
many	TRBV11-3	TRBJ1-1	.	CASSLEPMTEAFF	TGTGCCAGCAGCTTAGAACCGATGACTGAAGCTTTCTTT
few	TRBV13	TRBJ2-4	TRBD1	CATEDRDKNIQYF	TGTGCCACTGAGGACAGGGACAAAAACATTCAGTACTTC
many	TRBV7-6	TRBJ1-5	.	CASSLGTFESNQPQHF	TGTGCCAGCAGCCTCGGGACATTCGAAAGCAATCAGCCCCAGCATTTT
few	TRBV12-3/TRBV12-4	TRBJ2-1	TRBD2	CASSNSGTSGVYNEQFF	TGTGCCAGCAGCAACAGTGGGACTAGCGGGGTTTACAATGAGCAGTTCTTC
many	TRBV27	TRBJ2-1	TRBD1	CASSEDRAEYNEQFF	TGTGCCAGCAGTGAGGACAGGGCGGAGTACAATGAGCAGTTCTTC
many	TRBV30	TRBJ2-7	.	CAWDQGRRGSYEQYF	TGTGCCTGGGACCAGGGAAGGCGCGGGTCCTACGAGCAGTACTTC
.	TRBV15	TRBJ2-3	TRBD2	CATSRGEASGVTDTQYF	TGTGCCACCAGCAGAGGAGAGGCTAGCGGGGTCACAGATACGCAGTATTTT
.	TRBV13	TRBJ1-1	.	CASSLSVYAFF	TGTGCCAGCAGCTTAAGCGTGTATGCTTTCTTT
.	TRBV6-2/TRBV6-3	TRBJ1-5	TRBD1	CASSDGQGARNQPQHF	TGTGCCAGCAGTGACGGACAGGGGGCGCGCAATCAGCCCCAGCATTTT
.	TRBV9	TRBJ1-6	.	CASSRNALNSPLHF	TGTGCCAGCAGCCGTAACGCCCTCAATTCACCCCTCCACTTT
.	TRBV6-1	TRBJ1-1	.	CASSVQGRQVPFPFF	TGTGCCAGCAGTGTACAGGGACGGCAGGTTCCATTCCCTTTCTTT
many	TRBV11-2	TRBJ2-5	.	CASTLTGQETQYF	TGTGCCAGCACCCTGACTGGGCAAGAGACCCAGTACTTC
many	TRBV20-1	TRBJ1-5	.	CSARRRGGLGSNQPQHF	TGCAGTGCTAGACGCCGGGGGGGGCTGGGAAGCAATCAGCCCCAGCATTTT
.	TRBV5-5	TRBJ1-2	TRBD1	CASSLRPGQARGYTF	TGTGCCAGCAGCTTACGTCCGGGACAGGCTAGGGGCTACACCTTC
few	TRBV2	TRBJ1-6	.	CASRQRTARDSPLHF	TGTGCCAGCAGACAGAGGACAGCCAGGGATTCACCCCTCCACTTT
few	TRBV20-1	TRBJ2-7	TRBD2	CSVGGYFAVTTYEQYF	TGCAGTGTCGGGGGGTACTTCGCTGTAACAACCTACGAGCAGTACTTC
few	TRBV6-1	TRBJ2-7	TRBD1	CASSEGPGGDIYEQYF	TGTGCCAGCAGTGAGGGCCCAGGGGGCGATATCTACGAGCAGTACTTC
few	TRBV7-3	TRBJ2-1	TRBD2	CASSPTSGAKNSSYNEQFF	TGTGCCAGCAGTCCTACTAGCGGGGCTAAAAATAGCTCCTACAATGAGCAGTTCTTC
few	TRBV20-1	TRBJ2-7	.	CSARGQAGEQYF	TGCAGTGCTAGAGGACAGGCAGGCGAGCAGTACTTC
.	TRBV19	TRBJ1-1	.	CASSFESRGNTEAFF	TGTGCCAGTAGTTTCGAAAGCCGGGGAAACACTGAAGCTTTCTTT
few	TRBV20-1	TRBJ2-7	.	CSARDPPQDSSYEQYF	TGCAGTGCTAGAGACCCACCCCAGGACAGTTCCTACGAGCAGTACTTC
few	TRBV6-2/TRBV6-3	TRBJ2-4	.	CASRPTGEGIQYF	TGTGCCAGCAGGCCTACAGGGGAGGGCATTCAGTACTTC
.	TRBV20-1	TRBJ2-1	TRBD2	CSARDPDPGLAGGQRIPNEQFF	TGCAGTGCTAGAGATCCCGACCCGGGACTAGCGGGGGGGCAACGTATCCCCAATGAGCAGTTCTTC
.	TRBV10-3	TRBJ2-1	.	CAITEGPQRLYNEQFF	TGTGCCATCACAGAGGGTCCCCAAAGGCTCTACAATGAGCAGTTCTTC
.	TRBV24-1	TRBJ2-2	TRBD1	CATSDSGTENTGELFF	TGTGCCACCAGTGATTCCGGGACAGAGAACACCGGGGAGCTGTTTTTT
few	TRBV27	TRBJ2-5	TRBD2	CASSQRGTSGVETQYF	TGTGCCAGCAGTCAGCGAGGGACTAGCGGGGTAGAGACCCAGTACTTC
many	TRBV7-2	TRBJ2-1	TRBD2	CASSLAGGWNEQFF	TGTGCCAGCAGCTTAGCGGGGGGGTGGAATGAGCAGTTCTTC
few	TRBV6-2/TRBV6-3	TRBJ2-7	TRBD1	CASSYPGQGTGEQYF	TGTGCCAGCAGTTACCCGGGACAGGGAACTGGCGAGCAGTACTTC
few	TRBV7-2	TRBJ2-2	TRBD1	CASSLVDRGPVGELFF	TGTGCCAGCAGCTTAGTGGACAGGGGGCCGGTCGGGGAGCTGTTTTTT